One and the same sample provided the 28 T cell receptor beta chains below, sequenced in a study of blood T cells in healthy people across ages. The authors ran a second PCR of roughly 6 to 12 cycles using a sample-barcoded 5' primer and a J-beta primer mix. TCRdb itself ran the 5' RACE reads through MiXCR, one entry per CDR3 protein. In the table there are about 1.8 million distinct CDR3 sequences, about 49% of which are singletons. The material sequenced was blood. These TCRs come from a woman between 40 and 50 years old in good health.

The gene calls are TRBV27 and TRBJ2-1; TRBD1 matches 8 bases. Germline CDR1 reads MNHEY; CDR2 reads SMNVEV (reference sequence). The CDR3 contains 15 residues. The junction had 9 bases not matched to a gene; V was cut back by 6 bases and J by 5 bases. The CDR3 sequence: CASRADRVANNEQFF. The CDR3 DNA reads TGTGCCAGCAGGGCGGACAGGGTGGCGAACAATGAGCAGTTCTTC.

The chain carries TRBV6-2 or TRBV6-3 and TRBJ2-1, with D possibly matching TRBD2 (6 bases). Trimming took 3 bases from V and 4 from J, leaving 13 bases between them. This CDR3 region has 15 residues. Germline V gives CDR1 MNHEY, CDR2 SVGEGT. The CDR3 bases are TGTGCCAGCAGTTATAGGAGGGGCCAATACAATGAGCAGTTCTTC. Protein: CASSYRRGQYNEQFF.

This clonotype was seen more than once but under ten times. The J gene is TRBJ2-1, the V gene TRBV12-3 or TRBV12-4; a possible D gene is TRBD1 (6 bases). Trimming left V 6 bases short and J 3 bases short, with 15 bases between. The CDR3 contains 15 residues. Here the CDR3 DNA reads TGTGCCAGCAGAGAGGGGACAACCTTCTACAATGAGCAGTTCTTC. This codes for CASREGTTFYNEQFF.

This clonotype was observed a few times. This rearrangement joins TRBV15 to TRBJ2-5; D is perhaps TRBD2 (5 bases). With 5 bases removed from V and 2 bases from J, the gap between germline ends came to 12 bases. Germline assignment: CDR1 LNHNV and CDR2 YYDKDF (reference sequence). This CDR3 is built from 14 residues. The CDR3 spells CATSEGTEQETQYF. The CDR3 DNA is TGTGCCACCAGCGAGGGAACAGAACAAGAGACCCAGTACTTC. The whole variable domain, filled in from reference TRBV15 and TRBJ2-5, reads DAMVIQNPRYQVTQFGKPVTLSCSQTLNHNVMYWYQQKSSQAPKLLFHYYDKDFNNEADTPDNFQSRRPNTSFCFLDIRSPGLGDTAMYLCATSEGTEQETQYFGPGTRLLVL.

This clonotype was seen more than once but under ten times. This chain connects TRBV20-1 to TRBJ2-5; 7 bases agree with TRBD1. After removal of 5 bases from V and 6 bases from J, the junction contained 9 bases not matched to a gene. The CDR3 has 13 residues. In germline, CDR1 is DFQATT, CDR2 SNEGSKA (reference sequence). The CDR3: CSAPRDSVQTQYF. The DNA for the CDR3 is TGCAGTGCTCCCCGGGACAGCGTGCAGACCCAGTACTTC.

V gene TRBV6-5 combines with J gene TRBJ2-4, with a tentative D call TRBD1 (5 bases). The better agreement between TRBJ2-7 and the DNA end casts doubt on the J call. This CDR3 spans 15 amino acids. The germline gives CDR1 MNHEY, CDR2 SVGAGI. CDR3 DNA: TGTGCCAGCAGTTACCAGGGTCGGTTCGCCTACGAGCAGTACTTC. This encodes CASSYQGRFAYEQYF.

The rearrangement links TRBV6-5 to TRBJ1-2; weak D call: TRBD1 (5 bases). Trimming took 0 bases from V and 8 from J, leaving 10 bases between them. The CDR3 has 13 amino acids. Germline V gene sequence: CDR1 MNHEY, CDR2 SVGAGI. The CDR3: CASSYSGVSGYTF. The CDR3, as DNA: TGTGCCAGCAGTTACTCGGGGGTGAGCGGCTACACCTTC.

This clonotype was observed a few times. V usage is TRBV20-1 and J usage is TRBJ2-4, with D possibly being TRBD1 (6 bases). This CDR3 spans 16 amino acids. Between the trimmed V and J ends, which lost 0 bases and 0 bases, there was a span of 12 bases. Germline loops: CDR1 DFQATT, CDR2 SNEGSKA (reference sequence). CDR3 DNA: TGCAGTGCTAGAGATGACGGACAGCTAGCCAAAAACATTCAGTACTTC. The encoded protein is CSARDDGQLAKNIQYF.

Only a few counts were recorded for this clonotype. V and J are TRBV27 and TRBJ1-1; tentatively, D is TRBD1 (6 bases). Trimming took 5 bases from V and 6 from J, leaving 28 bases between them. Germline lookup yields CDR1 MNHEY and CDR2 SMNVEV (reference sequence). This CDR3 contains 18 residues. The CDR3 region has the DNA TGTGCCAGCAGTACGAACCGTCCCGGGACATCCGGCGGGGCTGAAGCTTTCTTT. As protein: CASSTNRPGTSGGAEAFF.

This clonotype was seen repeatedly, ten times or more. The V gene is TRBV6-2 or TRBV6-3, the J gene TRBJ2-5; 10 positions agree with TRBD2. Germline V gives CDR1 MNHEY, CDR2 SVGEGT. The V gene end was trimmed by 5 bases and the J gene end by 0 bases; junction bases not matched to a gene: 6. This CDR3 has 16 amino acids. The CDR3, as DNA: TGTGCCAGCAGTACTTGGACTAGCGGATACCAAGAGACCCAGTACTTC. Translation gives CASSTWTSGYQETQYF.

There are a few counts of this clonotype. The chain couples TRBV4-3 to TRBJ2-4; D not resolved. Looked up from germline, CDR1 is LGHNA and CDR2 is YSLEER. Trimming stripped 0 bases from V and 8 bases from J, with 14 bases between. The CDR3 totals 15 residues. The CDR3 coding sequence is TGCGCCAGCAGCCAAGATCGTGCCAGCAGAGACATTCAGTACTTC. Protein product: CASSQDRASRDIQYF.

In this sample, this clonotype turned up a few times. The genes are TRBV6-5 and TRBJ2-6; weak D call: TRBD2 (5 bases). This CDR3 is 16 amino acids long. The V end lost 2 bases, the J end lost 2 bases, and 10 bases lay between the germline ends. Germline loops: CDR1 MNHEY, CDR2 SVGAGI. CDR3 DNA: TGTGCCAGCAGTTACGAGGGCCAACCTGGGGCCAACGTCCTGACTTTC. Its translation: CASSYEGQPGANVLTF.

This clonotype was observed once. This chain joins TRBV4-3 and TRBJ2-1; TRBD2 agrees at 8 bases. This CDR3 is 16 amino acids long. The germline V gene has CDR1 LGHNA and CDR2 YSLEER. V lost 4 bases, J lost 10 bases, and 15 bases stayed unmatched. The CDR3 loop is CASSPIYGGVEWEQFF. DNA of the CDR3: TGCGCCAGCAGCCCGATTTACGGGGGGGTAGAGTGGGAGCAGTTCTTC.

This chain uses TRBV20-1 with TRBJ2-1, with 10 bases matching TRBD1. The CDR3 totals 15 residues. Germline V gene sequence: CDR1 DFQATT, CDR2 SNEGSKA (reference sequence). Trimming at V came to 4 bases and at J to 1 base, leaving 4 bases not matched to a gene. CDR3 sequence: CSATRQGASYNEQFF. The CDR3 bases are TGCAGTGCTACGCGACAGGGGGCGTCCTACAATGAGCAGTTCTTC.

The J gene is TRBJ1-2, the V gene TRBV29-1; a possible D gene is TRBD1 (5 bases). Trimming stripped 3 bases from V and 4 bases from J, with 12 bases between. Germline loops: CDR1 SQVTM, CDR2 ANQGSEA. The CDR3 has 13 amino acids. CDR3 bases: TGCAGCGTTGATGGGGGGGAAACCTATGGCTACACCTTC. Translation gives CSVDGGETYGYTF. The whole variable domain, filled in from reference TRBV29-1 and TRBJ1-2, reads SAVISQKPSRDICQRGTSLTIQCQVDSQVTMMFWYRQQPGQSLTLIATANQGSEATYESGFVIDKFPISRPNLTFSTLTVSNMSPEDSSIYLCSVDGGETYGYTFGSGTRLTVV.

The V gene is TRBV20-1, the J gene TRBJ2-5; tentative D call: TRBD2 (7 bases). V lost 0 bases and J lost 5, with 16 bases in between. From germline, CDR1 is DFQATT and CDR2 SNEGSKA (reference sequence). CDR3 size: 15 residues. CDR3 nucleotides: TGCAGTGCTAGAGATCGGGAAGGGGGGGAGGAGACCCAGTACTTC. This encodes CSARDREGGEETQYF.

This chain joins TRBV7-8 and TRBJ2-1; no clear D gene. The V and J ends lost 8 bases and 0 bases respectively, with 14 bases between them. CDR3 length: 15 residues. The germline CDR1 and CDR2 sequences are SGHVS and FQNEAQ. CDR3 coding DNA: TGTGCCAGCGGTCTCCCCAGGAGCTCCTACAATGAGCAGTTCTTC. Its protein is CASGLPRSSYNEQFF.

This clonotype was counted ten times or more. The gene calls are TRBV27 and TRBJ2-1; no clear D gene. Germline V gene data show CDR1 as MNHEY and CDR2 as SMNVEV (reference sequence). V shed 5 bases and J shed 9 bases, with 14 bases lying between them. The CDR3 totals 13 residues. CDR3 nucleotides: TGTGCCAGCAGTCCACCCCGGAGTTTTGAGCAGTTCTTC. Its protein product is CASSPPRSFEQFF.

The rearrangement links TRBV6-1 to TRBJ2-1, with 8 bases lining up with TRBD1. This CDR3 contains 16 residues. CDR1 and CDR2 (germline): MNHNS, SASEGT. The J segment lost 2 bases and the V segment lost 2 bases, leaving 5 bases of the junction unmatched. CDR3: CASSERPGGPYNEQFF. CDR3 DNA sequence: TGTGCCAGCAGTGAACGGCCAGGGGGCCCCTACAATGAGCAGTTCTTC.

The chain employs TRBV6-2 or TRBV6-3 and TRBJ2-1, with TRBD1 identical over 9 bases. J lost 4 bases, V lost 7 bases, and 5 bases had no gene match. Germline CDR1 reads MNHEY; CDR2 reads SVGEGT. The CDR3 covers 14 residues. CDR3 DNA sequence: TGTGCCAGCAATTCCGGGACAGGGTACAATGAGCAGTTCTTC. Amino acids: CASNSGTGYNEQFF.

The V call is TRBV6-5, the J call TRBJ2-1; possibly TRBD1 or TRBD2 for D (5 bases each). Per germline, CDR1 MNHEY and CDR2 SVGAGI. V shed 4 bases and J shed 7 bases, with 17 bases lying between them. This CDR3 has 15 residues. CDR3 sequence (DNA): TGTGCCAGCAGTTTAGGACAACCTCGGGGAAATGAGCAGTTCTTC. This codes for CASSLGQPRGNEQFF.

The gene calls are TRBV20-1 and TRBJ2-1; 8 bases fit TRBD2. In germline, CDR1 is DFQATT, CDR2 SNEGSKA (reference sequence). This CDR3 spans 16 amino acids. The trim removed 6 bases at V and 4 bases at J, leaving 14 bases unmatched. DNA for the CDR3: TGCAGTGCCCAGGGAGGTAGCGGGGCGAGGTACAATGAGCAGTTCTTC. Protein product: CSAQGGSGARYNEQFF.

The chain has TRBV10-3 and TRBJ1-5, with a tentative D call TRBD1 (6 bases). The V gene lost 3 bases and the J gene lost 0 bases, with 18 bases spanning the gap. Per the germline V gene, CDR1 is ENHRY and CDR2 is SYGVKD. The CDR3 has 18 residues. As DNA, the CDR3 is TGTGCCATCAGTGACCCCCTCAGGGGCCTTTATAGCAATCAGCCCCAGCATTTT. This gives the protein CAISDPLRGLYSNQPQHF.

The genes are TRBV7-2 and TRBJ1-1; D gene ambiguous. The CDR3 length is 14 residues. The V and J ends lost 0 bases and 6 bases respectively, with 11 bases between them. Per germline, CDR1 SGHTA and CDR2 FQGNSA. As DNA, the CDR3 is TGTGCCAGCAGCTTAGCTGTGACAACGGCTGAAGCTTTCTTT. Residues: CASSLAVTTAEAFF.

This clonotype was detected a few times. The chain couples TRBV21-1 to TRBJ2-7. TRBV21-1 corresponds to a pseudogene. This CDR3 comprises 19 residues. DNA of the CDR3: TGTGCCAGCAGCAAAGGTTGGTCAGGTAGACCCCGAGCTGCCTACGAGCAGTACTTC. Encoded protein: CASSKGWSGRPRAAYEQYF.

This rearrangement joins TRBV20-1 to TRBJ2-5; TRBD1 might be the D (6 bases). Trimming left V 7 bases short and J 2 bases short, with 14 bases between. The CDR3 length is 13 residues. From germline, CDR1 is DFQATT and CDR2 SNEGSKA (reference sequence). The DNA for the CDR3 is TGCAGTGGTCAACCCGGACAGCAAGAGACCCAGTACTTC. This encodes CSGQPGQQETQYF.

The V gene is TRBV12-3 or TRBV12-4, the J gene TRBJ2-4, with D possibly matching TRBD1 (5 bases). Matching the DNA end better, TRBJ2-5 makes the J call doubtful. The CDR3 length is 14 residues. The DNA for the CDR3 is TGTGCCAGCAGTTCGATAGACAGACGAGAGACCCAGTACTTC. This codes for CASSSIDRRETQYF.

V gene TRBV4-2 combines with J gene TRBJ2-1; 10 bases align to TRBD1. The J segment lost 7 bases and the V segment lost 0 bases, leaving 9 bases of the junction unmatched. The CDR3 contains 17 residues. Germline values: CDR1 LGHNA, CDR2 YNFKEQ. CDR3 protein: CASSQDPGTGESNEQFF. CDR3 in DNA: TGTGCCAGCAGCCAAGATCCAGGGACAGGGGAATCAAATGAGCAGTTCTTC.